Described below is a single T cell receptor (beta chain) sequence and its context. Its target is not known. The data belong to a study of PD-1 blockade in mismatch repair-deficient tumors. Across the study: All were previously treated, progressing patients with about twelve mismatch repair-deficient cancer types. Study-wide points: Tumor-resident clones, often absent from pretreatment blood, expanded after pembrolizumab and then contracted.

TCRdb's copy holds only in-frame clones and misses some; the assay was immunoSEQ multiplex PCR. The top ten hold about 13% of the sample, which has more than 95,000 clones, around 87% seen once. Three pembrolizumab responders had their TCRs sequenced. Trimming left V 4 bases short and J 3 bases short, with 11 bases between. Germline CDR1 SGHNT, CDR2 YYREEE (reference sequence). The CDR3 contains 13 residues. The source material was peripheral blood, sampled 44 weeks after starting pembrolizumab. The TCR sequence derives from an adult with mismatch repair-deficient cancer. The V call is TRBV5-4, the J call TRBJ2-7; D possibly matches TRBD1 or TRBD2 (5 bases each). As DNA, the CDR3 is TGTGCCAGCAGCCTGGGACCATTCTACGAGCAGTACTTC. Residues: CASSLGPFYEQYF.